This TCR beta chain was sequenced for a study of CD8 T cells in Susac syndrome. The T cells that were sequenced for TCR beta were CD8+ and CD4+ cells from blood. Controls matched for sex and age were healthy donors. A quantity of roughly 0.5 to 1 ug RNA underwent reverse transcription using random hexamers. The authors amplified TCR beta CDR3 across 54 Vbeta and 13 Jbeta using immunoSEQ multiplex PCR. Via MiXCR, TCRdb re-called the immunoSEQ multiplex PCR reads, giving one row per CDR3 protein. The sample has about 90,000 distinct CDR3 sequences, over 85% seen once; the top ten hold around 0.3%. The CDR3 length is 13 residues. Germline CDR1 DFQATT, CDR2 SNEGSKA (reference sequence). V was clipped by 1 base and J by 6 bases; unmatched bases: 1.

This chain links TRBV20-1 with TRBJ2-1, with 9 bases identical to TRBD2. This receptor was taken from a human donor in good health. The source material was CD8+ T cells from PBMCs. CDR3 in amino acids: CSARVRGGNEQFF. CDR3 nucleotides: TGCAGTGCTAGAGTGCGGGGGGGCAATGAGCAGTTCTTC.